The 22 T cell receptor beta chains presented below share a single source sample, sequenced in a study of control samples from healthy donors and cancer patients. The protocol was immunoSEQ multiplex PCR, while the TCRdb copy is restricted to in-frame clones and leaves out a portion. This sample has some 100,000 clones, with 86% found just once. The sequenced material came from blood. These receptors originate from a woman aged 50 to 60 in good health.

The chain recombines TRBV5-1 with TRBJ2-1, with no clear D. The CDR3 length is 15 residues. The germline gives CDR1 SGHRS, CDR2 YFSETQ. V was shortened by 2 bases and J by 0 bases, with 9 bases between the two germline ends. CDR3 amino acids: CASSFSPSSYNEQFF. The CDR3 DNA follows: TGCGCCAGCAGCTTTAGCCCGAGCTCCTACAATGAGCAGTTCTTC.

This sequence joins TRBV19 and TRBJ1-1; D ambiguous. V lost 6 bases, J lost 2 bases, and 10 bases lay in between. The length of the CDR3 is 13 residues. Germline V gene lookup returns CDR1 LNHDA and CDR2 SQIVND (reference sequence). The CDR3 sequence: CASSRFFNTEAFF. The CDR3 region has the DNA TGTGCCAGTAGCCGGTTTTTCAACACTGAAGCTTTCTTT.

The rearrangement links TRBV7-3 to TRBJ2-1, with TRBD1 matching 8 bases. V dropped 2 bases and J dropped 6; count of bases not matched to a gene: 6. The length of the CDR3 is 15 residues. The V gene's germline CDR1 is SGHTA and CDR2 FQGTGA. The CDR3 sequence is CASSLGQGAPNEQFF. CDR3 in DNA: TGTGCCAGCAGCTTAGGCCAGGGGGCACCCAATGAGCAGTTCTTC.

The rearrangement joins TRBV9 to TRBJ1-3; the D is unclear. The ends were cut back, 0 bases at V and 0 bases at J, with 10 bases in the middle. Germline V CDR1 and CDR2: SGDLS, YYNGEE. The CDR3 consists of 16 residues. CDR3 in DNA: TGTGCCAGCAGCGTAGGTGGAGGACTCTCTGGAAACACCATATATTTT. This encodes CASSVGGGLSGNTIYF.

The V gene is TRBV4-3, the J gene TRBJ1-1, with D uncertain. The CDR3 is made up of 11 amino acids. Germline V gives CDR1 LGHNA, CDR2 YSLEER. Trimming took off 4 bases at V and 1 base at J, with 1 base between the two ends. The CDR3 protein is CASSRNTEAFF. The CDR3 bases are TGCGCCAGCAGCCGGAACACTGAAGCTTTCTTT.

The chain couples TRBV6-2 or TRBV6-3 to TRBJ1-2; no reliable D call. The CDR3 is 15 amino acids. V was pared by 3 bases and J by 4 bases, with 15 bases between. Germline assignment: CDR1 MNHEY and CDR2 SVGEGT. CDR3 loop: CASSYGPSSIYGYTF. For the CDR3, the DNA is TGTGCCAGCAGTTATGGCCCATCCTCCATCTATGGCTACACCTTC.

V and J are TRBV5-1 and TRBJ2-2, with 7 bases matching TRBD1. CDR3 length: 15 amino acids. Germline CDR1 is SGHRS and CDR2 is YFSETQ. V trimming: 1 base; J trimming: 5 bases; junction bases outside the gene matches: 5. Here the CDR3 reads CASSLLGQLTGELFF. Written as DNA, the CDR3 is TGCGCCAGCAGCTTGTTGGGACAGTTGACCGGGGAGCTGTTTTTT.

Here the CDR3 reads CASSSTGTGEKPQHF. In DNA, the CDR3 is TGTGCCAGCAGTTCAACCGGGACAGGGGAGAAGCCCCAGCATTTT. The chain couples TRBV6-2 or TRBV6-3 to TRBJ1-5, with 10 bases aligning to TRBD1. Per germline, CDR1 MNHEY and CDR2 SVGEGT. This CDR3 has 15 amino acids. V trimming: 4 bases; J trimming: 8 bases; junction bases outside the gene matches: 8.

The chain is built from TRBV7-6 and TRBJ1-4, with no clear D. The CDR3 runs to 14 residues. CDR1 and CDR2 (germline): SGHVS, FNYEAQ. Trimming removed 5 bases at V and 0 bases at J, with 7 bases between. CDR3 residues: CASSRVATNEKLFF. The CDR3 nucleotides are TGTGCCAGCAGCCGGGTGGCAACTAATGAAAAACTGTTTTTT.

The CDR3 protein is CSVEPGGHEQYF. Here the CDR3 DNA reads TGCAGCGTTGAACCAGGGGGCCACGAGCAGTACTTC. J is TRBJ2-7 and V is TRBV29-1; 8 bases fit TRBD1. With 2 bases clipped from V and 5 bases from J, the junction kept 2 bases outside the gene matches. Looked up from germline, CDR1 is SQVTM and CDR2 is ANQGSEA. This CDR3 is built from 12 residues.

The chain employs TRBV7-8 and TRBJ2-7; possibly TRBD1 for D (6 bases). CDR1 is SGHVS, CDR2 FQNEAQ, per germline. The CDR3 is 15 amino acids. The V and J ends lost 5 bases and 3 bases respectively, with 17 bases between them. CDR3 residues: CASSLRRTVNYEQYF. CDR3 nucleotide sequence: TGTGCCAGCAGCCTGCGGAGGACAGTGAACTACGAGCAGTACTTC. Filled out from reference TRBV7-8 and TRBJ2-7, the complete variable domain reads GAGVSQSPRYKVAKRGQDVALRCDPISGHVSLFWYQQALGQGPEFLTYFQNEAQLDKSGLPSDRFFAERPEGSVSTLKIQRTQQEDSAVYLCASSLRRTVNYEQYFGPGTRLTVT.

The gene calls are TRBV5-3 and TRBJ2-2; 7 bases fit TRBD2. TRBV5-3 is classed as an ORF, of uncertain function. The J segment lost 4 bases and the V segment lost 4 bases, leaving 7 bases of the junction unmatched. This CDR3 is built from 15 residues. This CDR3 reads CARSRAGVGTGELFF. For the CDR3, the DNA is TGTGCCAGAAGCAGGGCGGGAGTAGGCACCGGGGAGCTGTTTTTT.

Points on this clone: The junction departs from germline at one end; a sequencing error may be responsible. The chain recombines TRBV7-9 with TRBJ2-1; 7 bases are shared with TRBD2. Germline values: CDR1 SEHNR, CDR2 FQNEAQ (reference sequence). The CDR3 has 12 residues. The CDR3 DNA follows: TGTGCCAGCAGCCGGGACTACTATGAGCAGTTCTTC. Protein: CASSRDYYEQFF.

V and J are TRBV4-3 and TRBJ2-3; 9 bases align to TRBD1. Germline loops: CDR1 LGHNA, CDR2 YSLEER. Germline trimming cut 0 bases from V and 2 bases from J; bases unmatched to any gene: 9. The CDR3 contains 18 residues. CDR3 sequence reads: CASSQDPRGTGITDTQYF. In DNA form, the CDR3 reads TGCGCCAGCAGCCAAGATCCCAGAGGGACAGGGATCACAGATACGCAGTATTTT.

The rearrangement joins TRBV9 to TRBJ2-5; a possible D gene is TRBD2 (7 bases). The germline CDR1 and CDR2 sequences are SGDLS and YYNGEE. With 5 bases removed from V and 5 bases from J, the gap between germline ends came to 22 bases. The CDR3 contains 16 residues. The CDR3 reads CASSQGMGGPPETQYF. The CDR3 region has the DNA TGTGCCAGCAGTCAGGGGATGGGAGGGCCACCGGAGACCCAGTACTTC.

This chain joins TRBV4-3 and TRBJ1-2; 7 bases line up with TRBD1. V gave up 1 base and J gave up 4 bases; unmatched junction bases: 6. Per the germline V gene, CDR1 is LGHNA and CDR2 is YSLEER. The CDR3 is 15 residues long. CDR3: CASSQGRTGAYGYTF. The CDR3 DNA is TGCGCCAGCAGCCAAGGACGGACAGGCGCCTATGGCTACACCTTC.

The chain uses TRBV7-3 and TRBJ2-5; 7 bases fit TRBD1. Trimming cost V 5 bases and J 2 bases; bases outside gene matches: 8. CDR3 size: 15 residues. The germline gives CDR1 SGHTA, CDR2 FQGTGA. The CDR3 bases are TGTGCCAGCAGCCAAGGGGGACAGAGGCAAGAGACCCAGTACTTC. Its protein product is CASSQGGQRQETQYF.

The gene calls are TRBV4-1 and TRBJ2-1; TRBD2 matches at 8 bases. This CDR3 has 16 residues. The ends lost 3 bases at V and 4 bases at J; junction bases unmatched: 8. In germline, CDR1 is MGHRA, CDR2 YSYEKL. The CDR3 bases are TGCGCCAGCAGCCACGCCGGGAGGGCCCGGTACAATGAGCAGTTCTTC. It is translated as CASSHAGRARYNEQFF.

The CDR3, as DNA: TGTGCCAGCAGCTTAAAGCTAGCGGGAGGTATTAGGGGGCAAGAGACCCAGTACTTC. It codes for CASSLKLAGGIRGQETQYF. V is TRBV7-2 and J is TRBJ2-5, with 11 bases matching TRBD2. Germline V CDR1 and CDR2: SGHTA, FQGNSA. This CDR3 spans 19 amino acids. The V segment lost 2 bases and the J segment 2 bases; nucleotides outside the gene matches: 13.

The CDR3 DNA reads as TGTGCCAGCAGCAATCGGACAGGGGATGGCTACACCTTC. It yields the protein CASSNRTGDGYTF. The rearrangement uses TRBV7-6 and TRBJ1-2; the match to TRBD1 covers 9 bases. Germline V gene lookup returns CDR1 SGHVS and CDR2 FNYEAQ. The V segment lost 5 bases and the J segment 6 bases; nucleotides outside the gene matches: 4. This CDR3 contains 13 residues.

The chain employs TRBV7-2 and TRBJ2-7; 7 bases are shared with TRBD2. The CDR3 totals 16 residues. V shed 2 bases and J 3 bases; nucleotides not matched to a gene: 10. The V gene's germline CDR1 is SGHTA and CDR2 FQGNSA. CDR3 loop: CASSLNPMGGSYEQYF. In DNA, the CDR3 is TGTGCCAGCAGCTTAAACCCCATGGGCGGGAGCTACGAGCAGTACTTC.

CDR3 protein: CASSFQGASNTEAFF. CDR3 in DNA: TGTGCCAGCAGCTTCCAGGGGGCGAGTAACACTGAAGCTTTCTTT. The rearrangement joins TRBV11-2 to TRBJ1-1; 8 bases match TRBD1. Germline CDR1 is SGHAT and CDR2 is FQNNGV. This CDR3 has 15 residues. After removal of 3 bases from V and 2 bases from J, the junction contained 5 bases not matched to a gene.